This T cell receptor beta chain was captured in a study of blood T cell repertoires in COVID-19. Turning to the study itself: From T cells, B-cell-depleted T cells, or PBMCs came the material, which was cDNA or gDNA.

This CDR3 has 15 amino acids. Trimming took 6 bases from V and 1 from J, leaving 14 bases between them. CDR1 and CDR2 from the germline V gene are MDHEN and SYDVKM. The method was immunoSEQ multiplex PCR; TCRdb's version includes in-frame clones alone and lacks a portion of them. The profile shows nearly 350,000 clones, more than 75% of them singletons. The chain joins TRBV28 to TRBJ2-3; D may be TRBD2 (6 bases). Sequencing input: PBMCs or T cells enriched from blood (not recorded which). The receptor comes from a woman in her twenties or thirties who had recovered from COVID-19. The CDR3, as DNA: TGTGCCAGCAGAGGGGACTTCTTGGGCACAGATACGCAGTATTTT. Protein product: CASRGDFLGTDTQYF.